This T cell receptor beta chain was obtained from a study of OX40 agonist ivuxolimab in advanced cancers. Assay used: immunoSEQ multiplex PCR; TCRdb lists only in-frame clones, some missing. Here the sample spans some 35,000 clones, more than 75% being singletons. The sequencing here drew on CD4+ or CD8+ T cells sorted from blood, taken in a trial of the OX40 agonist ivuxolimab. The TCR comes from an adult with an advanced solid tumor such as melanoma, head and neck, liver or kidney cancer.

The CDR3: CAWVRKGALYGYTF. CDR3 bases: TGTGCCTGGGTTCGAAAGGGGGCCCTCTATGGCTACACCTTC. V gene TRBV30 combines with J gene TRBJ1-2; 7 nucleotides line up with TRBD1. This CDR3 spans 14 amino acids. Germline CDR1 and CDR2: GTSNPN and SVGIG (reference sequence). J was trimmed by 4 bases and V by 5 bases; bases with no gene match: 10.